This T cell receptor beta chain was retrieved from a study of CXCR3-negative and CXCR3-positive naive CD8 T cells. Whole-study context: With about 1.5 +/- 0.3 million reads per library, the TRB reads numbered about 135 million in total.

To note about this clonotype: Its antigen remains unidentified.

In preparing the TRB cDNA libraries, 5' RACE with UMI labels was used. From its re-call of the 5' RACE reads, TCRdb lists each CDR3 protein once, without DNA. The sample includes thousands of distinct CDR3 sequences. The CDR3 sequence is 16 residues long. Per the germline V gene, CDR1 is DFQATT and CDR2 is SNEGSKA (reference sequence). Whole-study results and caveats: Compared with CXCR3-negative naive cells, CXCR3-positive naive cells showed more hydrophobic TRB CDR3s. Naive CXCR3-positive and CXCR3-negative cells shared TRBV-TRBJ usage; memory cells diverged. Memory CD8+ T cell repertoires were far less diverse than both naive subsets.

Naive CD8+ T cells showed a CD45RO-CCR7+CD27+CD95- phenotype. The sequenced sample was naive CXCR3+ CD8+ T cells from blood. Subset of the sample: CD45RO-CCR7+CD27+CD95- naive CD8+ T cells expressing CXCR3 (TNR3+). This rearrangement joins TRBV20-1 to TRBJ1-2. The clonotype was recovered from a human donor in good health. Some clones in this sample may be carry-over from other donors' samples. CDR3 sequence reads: CSARRPDRSINYGYTF.